Sequencing of this T cell receptor beta chain was carried out in a study of blood T cell repertoires in COVID-19 (TCRdb year 2020). Notes on the research overall: Samples covering the acute and convalescent phases of COVID-19 were provided by collaborators in the United States, Italy and Spain. The material from the prospective study consisted of cDNA or gDNA derived from T cells, B-cell-depleted T cells, or PBMCs. The dataset comprised deeply sampled blood TCRbeta repertoires from subjects exposed to, actively infected with, or recovered from COVID-19. The repertoires were released in a freely available public database intended as a resource for research on the immune response to SARS-CoV-2. The samples were drawn from the first 160 participants of the ongoing ImmuneRACE study and from 1,254 subjects provided by 6 global collaborators. Sample metadata almost always included a de-identified subject ID, COVID-19 status, age in years and sex. Where available, HLA class I and class II types were obtained from metadata supplied by the sample provider rather than from assay-based typing.

Participants in the prospective study were aged roughly 18 to 89 years, lived in about two dozen United States geographic areas, and enrolled through a virtual design. Cohort assignment in the prospective study relied on participant-reported clinical history from a screening survey and a study questionnaire. ImmuneRACE Cohort 3 recovered participants were defined by two consecutive negative NP/OP PCR tests, healthcare professional clearance, or symptom resolution. Mobile phlebotomists in the prospective study collected whole blood, serum and a nasopharyngeal or oropharyngeal swab from every participant. Additional blood draws and questionnaires over an approximately two-month period could optionally be provided by prospective study participants. Before DNA extraction, prospective study blood samples were shipped either frozen or at room temperature. V drops 3 bases and J drops 4 bases, leaving 4 bases in between. The germline V gene (reference sequence) supplies CDR1 SEHNR and CDR2 FQNEAQ. The CDR3, cysteine through phenylalanine, is 11 amino acids long. Only CDR3 DNA remains: 33 bases, in frame from the first base.

Broad study findings and their caveats: The amount of clinical and demographic metadata varied by source and participant and was provided uncurated.

With regard to this clone: The target of this receptor is not known. Base qualities are not at hand, and no much larger clone is one base apart.

The immunoSEQ Assay, a bias-controlled multiplex PCR, was used to amplify TCRbeta CDR3 regions from genomic DNA. As for how the authors treated the data: Within the assay, amplification of reference gene primers was used to estimate how many nucleated cells each sample contained. Sequence reads were collapsed and filtered to measure the absolute abundance of every unique TCRbeta CDR3 rearrangement. Productive Simpson clonality was computed per sample as the square root of Simpson's diversity index over productive rearrangements. TCRdb provides this immuneACCESS table in a form limited to in-frame rearrangements. Some clones are lacking; in checked studies, under half of them reflect an unresolved V gene, and why the rest are absent is not known. The V and J calls and clone size are taken from that table; D and trimming were inferred from the DNA. Present in this sample are roughly 250,000 clones, roughly 83% of which were seen just once. The leading ten clones occupy roughly 2% of the sample.

The origin of this receptor is a woman aged 50 to 60 who had recovered from COVID-19. The sample consisted of PBMCs or T cells enriched from blood (not recorded which). The V and J genes are TRBV7-9 and TRBJ2-7; no D gene call is confident. CDR3 region: CASSLSYEQYF. Read as DNA, the sequence is TGTGCCAGCAGCTTGTCATACGAGCAGTACTTC.